The T cell receptor (beta chain) under discussion was sequenced for a study of OX40 agonist ivuxolimab in advanced cancers. Here immunoSEQ multiplex PCR was the method, and the copy in TCRdb shows in-frame clones only, minus some. The table records about 39,000 clones, more than 85% of them present only once. Germline-derived CDR1 and CDR2 are MNHEY and SMNVEV (reference sequence). The ends were cut back, 5 bases at V and 3 bases at J, with 14 bases in the middle. CDR3 length: 15 residues. The source material was CD4+ or CD8+ T cells sorted from blood, sampled in a trial of the OX40 agonist ivuxolimab. The V and J genes are TRBV27 and TRBJ2-1; no clear D. The origin of this receptor is an adult with an advanced solid tumor such as melanoma, head and neck, liver or kidney cancer. CDR3 residues: CASSVNYNLYNEQFF. For the CDR3, the DNA is TGTGCCAGCAGTGTAAACTATAATCTCTACAATGAGCAGTTCTTC.